This entry lists 29 T cell receptor beta chains sequenced from one sample in a study of T cells in Graves' hyperthyroidism and ophthalmopathy. TCR beta CDR3 regions were amplified from RNA transcripts. When the TCR CDR3 underwent first-round RT-PCR, the HTBI primer set was used. TCRdb re-called the multiplex PCR reads with MiXCR, one entry per CDR3 protein. The sample lists more than 300,000 distinct CDR3 sequences, about a fifth seen once, with 35% to 45% in the top ten. Material for sequencing was blood. All receptors derive from a man younger than 30 with Graves' ophthalmopathy.

A few counts support this clonotype. The chain carries TRBV5-6 and TRBJ2-7; D is uncertain. This CDR3 is 14 amino acids long. From germline, CDR1 is SGHDT and CDR2 YYEEEE. Trimming pared 0 bases from V and 2 bases from J, leaving 9 bases between. CDR3 sequence: CASSLGGSAYEQYF. The DNA for the CDR3 is TGTGCCAGCAGCTTGGGCGGCAGCGCCTACGAGCAGTACTTC.

The chain couples TRBV20-1 to TRBJ1-1; 7 bases line up with TRBD1. The germline gives CDR1 DFQATT, CDR2 SNEGSKA (reference sequence). The CDR3 contains 13 residues. With V trimmed by 5 bases and J by 5 bases, 8 bases remained unmatched. The CDR3 reads CSAAPGTVTEAFF. The DNA for the CDR3 is TGCAGTGCTGCGCCTGGGACAGTAACTGAAGCTTTCTTT.

This clonotype occurred a few times. The V gene is TRBV29-1, the J gene TRBJ2-3; either TRBD1 or TRBD2 may fit D (6 bases each). V was cut by 1 base and J by 2 bases, with 22 bases left in between. Germline V gene sequence: CDR1 SQVTM, CDR2 ANQGSEA. The CDR3 spans 18 residues. CDR3 loop: CSVEGFWWGADSTDTQYF. The CDR3 DNA reads as TGCAGCGTTGAAGGGTTTTGGTGGGGGGCTGATTCCACAGATACGCAGTATTTT.

Ten or more counts support this clonotype. The chain is built from TRBV11-3 and TRBJ2-3; a weak D match, TRBD2 (5 bases). CDR3 length equals 13 residues. Per germline, CDR1 SGHNT and CDR2 YENEEA. V was clipped by 4 bases and J by 6 bases, with 11 bases between them. CDR3 protein: CASSSGWVDTQYF. DNA for the CDR3: TGTGCCAGCAGCTCGGGGTGGGTGGATACGCAGTATTTT.

This clonotype was seen repeatedly, ten times or more. The chain couples TRBV28 to TRBJ1-5, with D maybe TRBD1 (6 bases). Germline CDR1 MDHEN, CDR2 SYDVKM. Trimming removed 6 bases from V and 5 bases from J, with 11 bases in between. This CDR3 has 13 amino acids. The CDR3 spells CASRQGRDQPQHF. CDR3 bases: TGTGCCAGCAGGCAGGGGAGGGATCAGCCCCAGCATTTT.

This clonotype appeared a few times. The chain combines TRBV24-1 with TRBJ2-2; D remains unclear. The CDR3 has 15 amino acids. V was clipped by 4 bases and J by 7 bases, with 15 bases between them. CDR1 and CDR2 (germline): KGHDR, SFDVKD. The DNA of the CDR3 is TGTGCCACCAGTGACCCAGCCAGAGCGAGCGGGGAGCTGTTTTTT. Its protein is CATSDPARASGELFF.

The CDR3 DNA sequence: TGTGCCAGCAGCCCTGGGGACAGGGGCACAGATACGCAGTATTTT. As protein: CASSPGDRGTDTQYF. The chain recombines TRBV7-9 with TRBJ2-3, with TRBD1 matching 9 bases. Germline V CDR1 and CDR2: SEHNR, FQNEAQ (reference sequence). The V and J ends lost 5 bases and 1 base, in that order; junction bases with no gene match: 4. The CDR3 sequence is 15 residues long.

The sample holds a few counts of this clonotype. The V gene is TRBV7-2, the J gene TRBJ2-7; unclear D gene. Germline V CDR1 and CDR2: SGHTA, FQGNSA. V was cut by 0 bases and J by 2 bases, with 5 bases left in between. This CDR3 is 13 amino acids long. The CDR3 here is CASSLASPYEQYF. The CDR3, as DNA: TGTGCCAGCAGCTTAGCCAGTCCCTACGAGCAGTACTTC.

The chain recombines TRBV2 with TRBJ1-6, with 10 nucleotides matching TRBD1. V was pared by 6 bases and J by 2 bases, with 10 bases of the junction left unmatched. CDR1 is SNHLY and CDR2 is FYNNEI in the germline V gene. This CDR3 is built from 18 residues. Here the CDR3 reads CASRPSGTGATYNSPLHF. CDR3 DNA sequence: TGTGCCAGCAGGCCTAGCGGGACAGGGGCCACCTATAATTCACCCCTCCACTTT.

A note on this clonotype: One base away lies a much larger clone, so this may be a sequencing read error. The rearrangement joins TRBV2 to TRBJ2-5; a possible D gene is TRBD1 (5 bases). The germline V gene has CDR1 SNHLY and CDR2 FYNNEI. V lost 5 bases and J lost 5, with 18 bases in between. The CDR3 spans 15 residues. DNA of the CDR3: TGTGCCAGCAGTTCTGGGGCGGCACGCCCCGAGACCCAGTACTTC. Encoded protein: CASSSGAARPETQYF.

This clonotype was counted many times. This chain joins TRBV11-1 and TRBJ2-2; no definite D call. CDR3 length: 14 residues. In germline, CDR1 is SGHAT, CDR2 FQDESV (reference sequence). The V and J ends lost 4 bases and 4 bases respectively, with 10 bases between them. Here the CDR3 DNA reads TGTGCCAGCAGCTCAGGATGGAGCACCGGGGAGCTGTTTTTT. This encodes CASSSGWSTGELFF. Looking up the rest from reference TRBV11-1 and TRBJ2-2 gives the full variable domain: EAEVAQSPRYKITEKSQAVAFWCDPISGHATLYWYRQILGQGPELLVQFQDESVVDDSQLPKDRFSAERLKGVDSTLKIQPAELGDSAMYLCASSSGWSTGELFFGEGSRLTVL.

This clonotype has at least ten counts. The chain links TRBV2 to TRBJ1-1; D is ambiguous. CDR3 length: 13 amino acids. Germline CDR1 is SNHLY and CDR2 is FYNNEI. The V gene lost 8 bases and the J gene lost 1 base, with 11 bases spanning the gap. CDR3 sequence reads: CASGRNQNTEAFF. CDR3 DNA sequence: TGTGCCAGCGGGCGGAACCAGAACACTGAAGCTTTCTTT. Complete variable domain (other parts from reference TRBV2 and TRBJ1-1): EPEVTQTPSHQVTQMGQEVILRCVPISNHLYFYWYRQILGQKVEFLVSFYNNEISEKSEIFDDQFSVERPDGSNFTLKIRSTKLEDSAMYFCASGRNQNTEAFFGQGTRLTVV.

This clonotype was counted at least ten times. The V and J genes are TRBV7-3 and TRBJ2-3; TRBD2 agrees at 8 bases. This CDR3 has 15 amino acids. V was pared by 4 bases and J by 6 bases, with 9 bases of the junction left unmatched. The germline CDR1 and CDR2 sequences are SGHTA and FQGTGA. The CDR3 DNA sequence: TGTGCCAGCAGCTCAACGGGGGGGTGGGGGGATACGCAGTATTTT. Its translation is CASSSTGGWGDTQYF.

Details on this clonotype: Possible read error: a much larger clone is one base away. The rearrangement uses TRBV7-9 and TRBJ2-7; TRBD2 agrees at 9 bases. The CDR3 runs 16 residues. Unmatched junction bases numbered 9, after V lost 6 bases and J lost 0 bases. Germline lookup yields CDR1 SEHNR and CDR2 FQNEAQ (reference sequence). CDR3 in DNA: TGTGCCAGCAGTCGGGACTCTAGCGGGGACTCCTACGAGCAGTACTTC. This codes for CASSRDSSGDSYEQYF.

A word on this clonotype: It may be a read error: a sequence one base away is much more abundant. The gene calls are TRBV2 and TRBJ2-5; TRBD2 matches 10 bases. CDR1 is SNHLY and CDR2 is FYNNEI in the germline V gene. The CDR3 has 15 amino acids. Trimming at V came to 6 bases and at J to 6 bases, leaving 10 bases not matched to a gene. The CDR3 is CASSPQRGGPKTQYF. The CDR3 bases are TGTGCCAGCAGCCCTCAGCGGGGGGGCCCGAAGACCCAGTACTTC.

The genes are TRBV4-1 and TRBJ1-6; D unclear. The germline V gene has CDR1 MGHRA and CDR2 YSYEKL. Trimming pared 5 bases from V and 1 base from J, leaving 12 bases between. CDR3 length: 16 amino acids. DNA of the CDR3: TGCGCCAGCAGCTCTCGAATGGGGTCCTATAATTCACCCCTCCACTTT. Translation: CASSSRMGSYNSPLHF.

V and J are TRBV6-4 and TRBJ1-2, with D possibly being TRBD1 (5 bases). The germline V gene has CDR1 MRHNA and CDR2 SNTAGT. Trimming took off 4 bases at V and 7 bases at J, with 28 bases between the two ends. The length of the CDR3 is 18 residues. DNA of the CDR3: TGTGCCAGCAGTGCCTCTGACAGTAAACGACCTTGGGATAGTGGCTACACCTTC. It encodes CASSASDSKRPWDSGYTF.

V gene TRBV5-6 combines with J gene TRBJ1-3, with 8 bases matching TRBD1. The CDR3 runs to 14 residues. Germline V gene data show CDR1 as SGHDT and CDR2 as YYEEEE. V trimming: 3 bases; J trimming: 4 bases; junction bases outside the gene matches: 3. This CDR3 is CASSSTGEGNTIYF. The DNA for the CDR3 is TGTGCCAGCAGCTCGACAGGGGAAGGAAACACCATATATTTT.

This clonotype was observed a handful of times. This chain joins TRBV6-2 or TRBV6-3 and TRBJ2-5; perhaps D is TRBD1 or TRBD2 (5 bases each). The V end lost 8 bases, the J end lost 4 bases, and 17 bases lay between the germline ends. The CDR3 spans 14 residues. Germline CDR1 reads MNHEY; CDR2 reads SVGEGT. The CDR3 bases are TGTGCCAGCCGAGTTGGGTTGGGGGTAGAGACCCAGTACTTC. Translated: CASRVGLGVETQYF.

In this sample, this clonotype turned up many times. The chain recombines TRBV11-2 with TRBJ1-1; 7 bases agree with TRBD1. Trimming removed 3 bases from V and 6 bases from J; junction bases left unmatched: 10. Germline-derived CDR1 and CDR2 are SGHAT and FQNNGV. The CDR3 has 15 amino acids. CDR3 amino acids: CASSLAHRGFAEAFF. In DNA, the CDR3 is TGTGCCAGCAGCTTGGCCCACAGGGGTTTCGCTGAAGCTTTCTTT.

This clonotype was counted at least ten times. J is TRBJ1-2 and V is TRBV20-1; possibly TRBD1 for D (5 bases). The V and J ends lost 6 bases and 7 bases respectively, with 18 bases between them. Germline assignment: CDR1 DFQATT and CDR2 SNEGSKA (reference sequence). This CDR3 has 13 residues. The CDR3 coding sequence is TGCAGTGCCCCATCCGGGCCGAGGGGTGGCTACACCTTC. It encodes CSAPSGPRGGYTF.

On this clonotype itself: A much larger clone differs by one base, so this may be a read error. J is TRBJ2-7 and V is TRBV19; 10 nucleotides line up with TRBD2. Germline V gene sequence: CDR1 LNHDA, CDR2 SQIVND (reference sequence). V dropped 10 bases and J dropped 0; count of bases not matched to a gene: 9. This CDR3 contains 15 residues. CDR3 sequence (DNA): TGTGCCAACCGACACGGACTAGCGGCCTCCTACGAGCAGTACTTC. Translating it yields CANRHGLAASYEQYF.

This clonotype was detected only once. The rearrangement joins TRBV7-9 to TRBJ2-2, with 8 nucleotides matching TRBD1. Germline V gene lookup returns CDR1 SEHNR and CDR2 FQNEAQ (reference sequence). V lost 2 bases and J lost 7; bases outside the gene matches: 6. The CDR3 contains 15 residues. The CDR3 DNA is TGTGCCAGCAGCTTAACCGGGACAGGCCTCGGGGAGCTGTTTTTT. It specifies CASSLTGTGLGELFF.

This clonotype was seen ten or more times. This chain joins TRBV20-1 and TRBJ2-3; 11 nucleotides agree with TRBD2. The V gene's germline CDR1 is DFQATT and CDR2 SNEGSKA (reference sequence). This CDR3 has 15 amino acids. V was clipped by 2 bases and J by 4 bases; unmatched bases: 5. CDR3 in DNA: TGCAGTGCTAGATTACTAGCGGGGGTCCCAGATACGCAGTATTTT. Translating it yields CSARLLAGVPDTQYF.

This clonotype was seen more than once but under ten times. This chain joins TRBV9 and TRBJ2-2, with 8 nucleotides matching TRBD2. V gave up 4 bases and J gave up 0 bases; unmatched junction bases: 5. Germline assignment: CDR1 SGDLS and CDR2 YYNGEE. The CDR3 is made up of 16 amino acids. In nucleotides, the CDR3 is TGTGCCAGCAGCTGGACAGCGGGGGCGAACACCGGGGAGCTGTTTTTT. Translating gives CASSWTAGANTGELFF.

Only a few counts were recorded for this clonotype. The genes are TRBV27 and TRBJ2-5, with D perhaps matching TRBD1 (5 bases). Trimming removed 2 bases from V and 5 bases from J, with 9 bases in between. This CDR3 has 13 residues. Per the germline V gene, CDR1 is MNHEY and CDR2 is SMNVEV (reference sequence). The CDR3 nucleotides are TGTGCCAGCAGTTTAAGGGGAAGTGAGACCCAGTACTTC. It codes for CASSLRGSETQYF.

This clonotype was seen repeatedly, ten times or more. In nucleotides, the CDR3 is TGCGCCAGCAGCACCGGACAGGTTAACTATGGCTACACCTTC. It specifies CASSTGQVNYGYTF. The chain joins TRBV5-1 to TRBJ1-2, with 7 bases fitting TRBD1. CDR1 is SGHRS and CDR2 is YFSETQ in the germline V gene. The CDR3 is made up of 14 amino acids. The junction had 4 bases not matched to a gene; V was cut back by 4 bases and J by 1 base.

This chain connects TRBV18 to TRBJ2-3; 7 bases fit TRBD1. Germline assignment: CDR1 KGHSH and CDR2 LQKENI. The CDR3 spans 16 residues. V was clipped by 2 bases and J by 3 bases; unmatched bases: 8. The CDR3 region has the DNA TGTGCCAGCTCACCATCTAGACAGGGTGGGACAGATACGCAGTATTTT. Translated, it gives CASSPSRQGGTDTQYF.

This clonotype was detected many times. The J gene is TRBJ2-3, the V gene TRBV20-1; D is possibly TRBD1 (5 bases). Germline-derived CDR1 and CDR2 are DFQATT and SNEGSKA (reference sequence). CDR3 length: 15 residues. The germline V and J ends were trimmed by 5 bases and 5 bases, with 20 bases remaining between them. The CDR3 DNA reads as TGCAGTGCTGGCCGGCAGGGTAGTTTTATAGATACGCAGTATTTT. Its protein is CSAGRQGSFIDTQYF.